This T cell receptor beta chain was sequenced during a study of cytomegalovirus exposure and HLA in healthy donors. Whole-study findings and limits: In a later analysis, HLA-C alleles had the fewest associated TCRs, DRB1 alleles the most. TCR beta V- and J-gene trimming was later associated with a missense DCLRE1C variant. Links to common viral pathogens appeared, in a later analysis, for several of the most significant clusters. A later analysis, which compared TCR beta chains of equal frequency, found the HLA-associated ones more clonally expanded.

CDR1 is SGDLS, CDR2 YYNGEE, per germline. The CDR3 runs 14 residues. This clone was recorded only once. The target antigen is unknown. Primers: 60 Vbeta forward and 13 Jbeta reverse. The repertoire was sequenced with immunoSEQ multiplex PCR; TCRdb's copy has only in-frame clones and lacks some. The data hold 170,000 or so clones, with 60% to 80% observed a single time. The sequence came from a man aged 60 to 69 in good health and CMV-seronegative. V usage is TRBV9 and J usage is TRBJ2-5; 7 positions match TRBD2. Near its end, the DNA agrees better with TRBJ2-7, so the J call may be wrong. Sample: PBMCs. Here the CDR3 DNA reads TGTGCCAGCAGCGTCGGGGGGAGTTCCTACGAGCAGTACTTC. Encoded protein: CASSVGGSSYEQYF.